The present T cell receptor beta chain was sequenced within a study of beta chain features in type 1 diabetes. Whole-study findings and limits: Within patients, naive, central memory and Treg TCRB repertoires seemed more similar than within healthy donors. There was a moderate but significant shortening of TCRB CDR3s in all four CD4+ subsets of Type 1 diabetes patients.

CDR3 length equals 14 residues. Per the germline V gene, CDR1 is MNHEY and CDR2 is SVGAGI. Trimming took off 4 bases at V and 5 bases at J, with 11 bases between the two ends. A sort by CD45RO/CCR7/CD25/CD127/CD95/CD27 yielded CD4+ naive, central memory, regulatory and stem cell-like memory cells. The isolated RNA, all of it, was reverse transcribed, so expressed TCRB transcripts were what got sequenced. TCRdb's table, derived via immunoSEQ multiplex PCR, lists solely in-frame clones and lacks some. Of 900,000 or so clones listed, about a sixth were seen once; the top ten hold 0.02% to 0.025%. In regard to this clone: Its antigen is not known.

This clonotype was sampled from a woman between 18 and 29 years old in good health. V and J are TRBV6-5 and TRBJ1-4; the D is unclear. Sequencing was done on a sample of naive CD4+ T cells from blood. CDR3 sequence reads: CASSLQTGNEKLFF. CDR3 in DNA: TGTGCCAGCAGTTTACAGACGGGGAATGAAAAACTGTTTTTT.